The present T cell receptor beta chain was sequenced within a study of early T cells in non-severe SARS-CoV-2 infection. This CDR3 spans 12 amino acids. Germline V CDR1 and CDR2: SGHVS, FNYEAQ. V gave up 5 bases and J gave up 14 bases, with 13 bases separating them. TCRdb reprocessed the 5' RACE reads via MiXCR and lists one record per CDR3 protein. The sample yields tens of thousands of distinct CDR3 sequences, around 5.3% seen once. Sequences were obtained from whole blood. The source is an adult who was a healthcare worker with PCR-confirmed SARS-CoV-2 infection or an uninfected control (not recorded which). The genes are TRBV7-6 and TRBJ1-6; unclear D gene. CDR3 region: CASSPSTSTLHF. The CDR3 region has the DNA TGTGCCAGCAGCCCCTCGACAAGCACCCTCCACTTT.